This paragraph reports one T cell receptor beta chain. V trimming: 0 bases; J trimming: 4 bases; junction bases outside the gene matches: 4. Germline V gene lookup returns CDR1 SGHRS and CDR2 YFSETQ. The CDR3 is 15 amino acids. The data are from a study of blood T cell repertoires in COVID-19. Sequencing used immunoSEQ multiplex PCR; TCRdb keeps in-frame clones, though not all of them. The data contain about 86,000 clones, around 87% of them singletons. J is TRBJ2-3 and V is TRBV5-1; TRBD2 aligns across 8 bases. This TCR was sampled from a human donor in a cohort sampled during active COVID-19. The sequencing sample was made of peripheral blood. CDR3 region: CASSLATGGPDTQYF. The CDR3 DNA reads TGCGCCAGCAGCTTGGCCACGGGGGGGCCAGATACGCAGTATTTT. The variable domain in full, completed from reference TRBV5-1 and TRBJ2-3, reads KAGVTQTPRYLIKTRGQQVTLSCSPISGHRSVSWYQQTPGQGLQFLFEYFSETQRNKGNFPGRFSGRQFSNSRSEMNVSTLELGDSALYLCASSLATGGPDTQYFGPGTRLTVL.